The sequence of this T cell receptor beta chain was determined in a study of T cells after posttransplantation cyclophosphamide. TCRdb's table, derived via immunoSEQ multiplex PCR, lists solely in-frame clones and lacks some. The table lists 25,000 to 30,000 clones, with no singletons. This receptor was obtained from a woman aged 55-75 years in good health, CMV-negative, and a related stem cell transplant donor. Specimen: PBMCs.

The CDR3 sequence is CASSGQGAGSYEQYF. The CDR3 DNA reads TGTGCCAGCAGCGGACAGGGGGCGGGCTCCTACGAGCAGTACTTC. The chain employs TRBV7-9 and TRBJ2-7; 11 nucleotides agree with TRBD1. The CDR3 loop spans 15 amino acids. The junction had 3 bases not matched to a gene; V was cut back by 5 bases and J by 0 bases. The germline gives CDR1 SEHNR, CDR2 FQNEAQ (reference sequence).